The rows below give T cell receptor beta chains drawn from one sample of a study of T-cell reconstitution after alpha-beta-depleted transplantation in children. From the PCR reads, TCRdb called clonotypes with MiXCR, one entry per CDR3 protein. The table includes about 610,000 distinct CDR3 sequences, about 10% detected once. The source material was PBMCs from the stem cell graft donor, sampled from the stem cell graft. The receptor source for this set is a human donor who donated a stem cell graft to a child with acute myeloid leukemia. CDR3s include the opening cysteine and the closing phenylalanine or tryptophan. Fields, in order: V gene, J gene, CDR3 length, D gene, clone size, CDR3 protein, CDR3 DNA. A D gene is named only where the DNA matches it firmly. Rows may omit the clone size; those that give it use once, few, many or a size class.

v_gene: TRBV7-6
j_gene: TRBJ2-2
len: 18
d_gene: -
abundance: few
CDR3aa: CASSQFHGSSDFTGELFF
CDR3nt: TGTGCCAGCAGCCAATTTCACGGGTCTAGCGATTTCACCGGGGAGCTGTTTTTT

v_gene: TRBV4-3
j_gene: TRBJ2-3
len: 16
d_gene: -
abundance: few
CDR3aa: CASSHPKGSSTDTQYF
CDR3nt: TGCGCCAGCAGCCACCCGAAGGGGTCTAGCACAGATACGCAGTATTTT

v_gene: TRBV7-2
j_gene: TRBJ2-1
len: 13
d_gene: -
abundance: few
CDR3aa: CASSRDFPHEQFF
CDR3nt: TGTGCCAGCAGCCGAGATTTCCCCCATGAGCAGTTCTTC

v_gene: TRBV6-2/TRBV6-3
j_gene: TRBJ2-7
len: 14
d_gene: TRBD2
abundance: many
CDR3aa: CASTESGVGYEQYF
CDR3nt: TGTGCCAGCACTGAGAGCGGGGTAGGCTACGAGCAGTACTTC

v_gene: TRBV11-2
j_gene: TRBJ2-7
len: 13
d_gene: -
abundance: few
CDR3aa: CASSRTDAYEQYF
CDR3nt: TGTGCCAGCAGCCGGACCGATGCCTACGAGCAGTACTTC

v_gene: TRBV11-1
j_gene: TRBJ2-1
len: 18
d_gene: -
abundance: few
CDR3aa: CASSLLLSGRGGYNEQFF
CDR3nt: TGTGCCAGCAGCTTACTATTGTCAGGTCGAGGCGGATACAATGAGCAGTTCTTC

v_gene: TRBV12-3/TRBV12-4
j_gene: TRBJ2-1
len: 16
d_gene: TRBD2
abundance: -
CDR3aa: CASTLGTSGRIDEQFF
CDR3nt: TGTGCCAGCACCTTGGGGACTAGCGGGAGGATCGATGAGCAGTTCTTC

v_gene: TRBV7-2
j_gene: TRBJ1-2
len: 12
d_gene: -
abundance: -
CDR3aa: CASSLSRYGYTF
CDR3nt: TGTGCCAGCAGCTTGAGTCGCTATGGCTACACCTTC

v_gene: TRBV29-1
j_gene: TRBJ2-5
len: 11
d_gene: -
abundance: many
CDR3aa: CSVVPQETQYF
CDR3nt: TGCAGCGTTGTTCCACAAGAGACCCAGTACTTC

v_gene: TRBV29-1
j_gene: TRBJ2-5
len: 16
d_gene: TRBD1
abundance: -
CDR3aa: CSVESRGTGPYGAQYF
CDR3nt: TGCAGCGTTGAATCCCGGGGGACAGGGCCGTACGGGGCCCAGTACTTC